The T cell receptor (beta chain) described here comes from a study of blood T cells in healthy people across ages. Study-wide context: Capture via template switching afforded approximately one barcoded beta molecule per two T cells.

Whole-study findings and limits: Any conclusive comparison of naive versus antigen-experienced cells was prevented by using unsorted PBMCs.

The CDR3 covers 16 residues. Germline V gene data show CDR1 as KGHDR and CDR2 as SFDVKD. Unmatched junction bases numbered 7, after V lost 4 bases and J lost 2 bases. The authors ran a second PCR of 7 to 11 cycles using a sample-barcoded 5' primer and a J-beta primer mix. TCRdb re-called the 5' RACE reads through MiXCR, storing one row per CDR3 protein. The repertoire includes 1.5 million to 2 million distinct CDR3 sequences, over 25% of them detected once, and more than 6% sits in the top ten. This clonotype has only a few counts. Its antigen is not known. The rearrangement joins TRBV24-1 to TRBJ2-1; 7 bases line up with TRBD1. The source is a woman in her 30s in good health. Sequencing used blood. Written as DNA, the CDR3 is TGTGCCACCAGTGACTCCACAGGGGAAGCCTACAATGAGCAGTTCTTC. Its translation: CATSDSTGEAYNEQFF.